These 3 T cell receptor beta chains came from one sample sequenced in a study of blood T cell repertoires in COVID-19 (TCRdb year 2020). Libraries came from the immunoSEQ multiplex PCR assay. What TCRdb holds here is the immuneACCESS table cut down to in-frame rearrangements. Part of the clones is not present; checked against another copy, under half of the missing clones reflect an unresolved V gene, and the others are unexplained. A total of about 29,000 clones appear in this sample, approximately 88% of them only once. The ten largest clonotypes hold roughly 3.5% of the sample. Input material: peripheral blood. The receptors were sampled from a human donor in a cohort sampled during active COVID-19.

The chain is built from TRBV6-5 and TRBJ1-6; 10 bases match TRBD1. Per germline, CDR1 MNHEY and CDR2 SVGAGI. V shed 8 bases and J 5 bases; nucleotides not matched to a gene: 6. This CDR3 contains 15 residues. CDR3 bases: TGTGCCAGCTCTGGGGACAGGGGCCATAATTCACCCCTCCACTTT. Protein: CASSGDRGHNSPLHF.

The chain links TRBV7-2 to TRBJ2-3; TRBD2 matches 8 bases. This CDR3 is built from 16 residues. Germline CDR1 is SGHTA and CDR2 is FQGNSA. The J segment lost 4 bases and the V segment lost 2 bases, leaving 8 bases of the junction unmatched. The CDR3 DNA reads TGTGCCAGCAGCTTATACGGGGGGGCCGGGGCAGATACGCAGTATTTT. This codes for CASSLYGGAGADTQYF.

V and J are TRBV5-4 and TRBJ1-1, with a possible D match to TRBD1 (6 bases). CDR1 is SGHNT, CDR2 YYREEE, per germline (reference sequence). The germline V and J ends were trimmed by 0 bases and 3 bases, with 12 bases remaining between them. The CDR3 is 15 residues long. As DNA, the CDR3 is TGTGCCAGCAGCTTGGCTGGGGGCCCTCACACTGAAGCTTTCTTT. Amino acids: CASSLAGGPHTEAFF.